This TCR beta chain is from a study of cytomegalovirus exposure and HLA in healthy donors. Findings and caveats of the study: One variant, a missense change in DCLRE1C, was linked in a later analysis to TCR beta V- and J-gene trimming. Productive status was seen about 90% or about 30% of the time for most TCR beta V segments in an earlier analysis.

PCR was performed using 60 Vbeta and 13 Jbeta primers. Sequencing used immunoSEQ multiplex PCR; TCRdb keeps in-frame clones, though not all of them. In the table there are roughly 100,000 clones, about 81% of which are singletons. This CDR3 spans 14 amino acids. Germline CDR1 reads SNHLY; CDR2 reads FYNNEI. With 6 bases clipped from V and 2 bases from J, the junction kept 3 bases outside the gene matches. Of note for this clone: Antigen specificity is unknown.

V gene TRBV2 combines with J gene TRBJ1-5; 8 positions match TRBD1. Sequenced: PBMCs. This TCR was sampled from a woman in her 40s in good health and CMV-seronegative. CDR3 nucleotide sequence: TGTGCCAGCAGGCAGGGGGCTGGCAATCAGCCCCAGCATTTT. Its translation is CASRQGAGNQPQHF.